Shown below are 22 T cell receptor beta chains from a single sample sequenced in a study of T cell repertoires in ileal Crohn's disease. TCRdb's table, derived via immunoSEQ multiplex PCR, lists solely in-frame clones and lacks some. Among almost 15,000 clones listed, 65% to 85% were seen once. Indicated time point: neoterminal ileum biopsy at postoperative endoscopy, about 6 months after surgery. Sequencing was performed on ileal tissue. The receptors derive from an adult with Crohn's disease.

V usage is TRBV4-3 and J usage is TRBJ2-5; 8 bases fit TRBD1. In germline, CDR1 is LGHNA, CDR2 YSLEER. The CDR3 has 14 amino acids. V trimming: 3 bases; J trimming: 7 bases; junction bases outside the gene matches: 7. The CDR3 is CASSHNDRGGTQYF. DNA of the CDR3: TGCGCCAGCAGCCACAACGACAGGGGAGGGACCCAGTACTTC.

V is TRBV28 and J is TRBJ2-2; D call uncertain. This CDR3 contains 12 residues. The V end lost 5 bases, the J end lost 0 bases, and 1 base lay between the germline ends. The V gene's germline CDR1 is MDHEN and CDR2 SYDVKM. CDR3 region: CASSANTGELFF. The CDR3 coding sequence is TGTGCCAGCAGTGCGAACACCGGGGAGCTGTTTTTT.

This clone has more than one count but fewer than ten. The gene calls are TRBV10-1 and TRBJ1-1; 7 bases line up with TRBD1. V shed 6 bases, J shed 6 bases, and the junction held 10 bases outside the gene matches. The CDR3 spans 14 residues. Germline loops: CDR1 WNHNN, CDR2 SYGVQD (reference sequence). The CDR3 DNA is TGCGCCAGCAGATCAGGACAGGCCGGCGCTGAAGCTTTCTTT. It codes for CASRSGQAGAEAFF.

V and J are TRBV6-5 and TRBJ2-2; a weak D match, TRBD1 (6 bases). The ends were cut back, 2 bases at V and 3 bases at J, with 10 bases in the middle. This CDR3 is 15 amino acids long. The germline CDR1 and CDR2 sequences are MNHEY and SVGAGI. The CDR3 nucleotides are TGTGCCAGCAGTTACCTGGACAGATACACCGGGGAGCTGTTTTTT. It codes for CASSYLDRYTGELFF.

This rearrangement joins TRBV2 to TRBJ1-6; D is possibly TRBD1 (5 bases). Germline values: CDR1 SNHLY, CDR2 FYNNEI. Trimming took off 5 bases at V and 3 bases at J, with 14 bases between the two ends. This CDR3 spans 16 amino acids. The CDR3 bases are TGTGCCAGCAGTTTTGGACAAACGCGCTATAATTCACCCCTCCACTTT. Encoded protein: CASSFGQTRYNSPLHF.

The J gene is TRBJ1-2, the V gene TRBV28, with D uncertain. V gave up 1 base and J gave up 4 bases, with 4 bases separating them. The CDR3 spans 12 residues. The germline V gene has CDR1 MDHEN and CDR2 SYDVKM. CDR3 in amino acids: CASSLSGYGYTF. DNA for the CDR3: TGTGCCAGCAGTTTATCCGGCTATGGCTACACCTTC.

The count of this clone is one. This sequence joins TRBV5-1 and TRBJ1-6; D remains unclear. Trimming removed 3 bases at V and 6 bases at J, with 16 bases between. The CDR3 covers 16 residues. Germline CDR1 SGHRS, CDR2 YFSETQ. DNA for the CDR3: TGCGCCAGCAGCTCCGATATGAGCAGCACTAATTCACCCCTCCACTTT. Encoded protein: CASSSDMSSTNSPLHF.

This clone was counted once. The CDR3 reads CASSLHKLRQDNGYTF. CDR3 nucleotides: TGCGCCAGCAGCCTCCATAAACTCAGACAGGATAATGGCTACACCTTC. The V gene is TRBV4-3, the J gene TRBJ1-2; maybe TRBD1 (6 bases). The CDR3 runs to 16 residues. Germline CDR1 reads LGHNA; CDR2 reads YSLEER. Trimming stripped 4 bases from V and 6 bases from J, with 21 bases between.

The rearrangement links TRBV19 to TRBJ2-7; 12 nucleotides match TRBD1. The trim removed 9 bases at V and 7 bases at J, leaving 19 bases unmatched. The germline CDR1 and CDR2 sequences are LNHDA and SQIVND (reference sequence). The CDR3 sequence is 17 residues long. As DNA, the CDR3 is TGTGCCAGCAGTCAAGACTCCCCGGGACAGGGGGCAGGGGAGCAGTACTTC. It is translated as CASSQDSPGQGAGEQYF.

A single count supports this clone. This chain uses TRBV6-1 with TRBJ1-2, with TRBD1 matching 8 bases. The CDR3 spans 14 residues. V lost 2 bases, J lost 8 bases, and 7 bases stayed unmatched. Germline CDR1 MNHNS, CDR2 SASEGT. CDR3 residues: CASSERSSGGGYTF. The CDR3 DNA reads TGTGCCAGCAGTGAAAGGTCGTCAGGGGGCGGCTACACCTTC.

The chain uses TRBV6-1 and TRBJ1-2; no reliable D call. Trimming removed 1 base from V and 3 bases from J, with 18 bases in between. CDR3 length: 17 amino acids. Looked up from germline, CDR1 is MNHNS and CDR2 is SASEGT. CDR3 bases: TGTGCCAGCAGTGAAGTACCGATTCGGAGCGTCGACTATGGCTACACCTTC. Translation: CASSEVPIRSVDYGYTF.

V gene TRBV4-3 combines with J gene TRBJ2-3; D gene ambiguous. This CDR3 is 13 amino acids long. Per the germline V gene, CDR1 is LGHNA and CDR2 is YSLEER. The ends were cut back, 0 bases at V and 0 bases at J, with 1 base in the middle. The CDR3 DNA reads as TGCGCCAGCAGCCAAGACAGCACAGATACGCAGTATTTT. Amino acid sequence: CASSQDSTDTQYF.

The V gene is TRBV11-2, the J gene TRBJ2-2; TRBD1 aligns across 9 bases. The J segment lost 4 bases and the V segment lost 7 bases, leaving 4 bases of the junction unmatched. Per germline, CDR1 SGHAT and CDR2 FQNNGV. This CDR3 has 14 amino acids. The CDR3 is CASTWDRATGELFF. CDR3 coding DNA: TGTGCCAGCACCTGGGACAGGGCCACCGGGGAGCTGTTTTTT.

The CDR3 spells CASSIGNNSPLHF. DNA of the CDR3: TGTGCCAGTAGTATAGGAAATAATTCACCCCTCCACTTT. The chain links TRBV19 to TRBJ1-6; no reliable D call. CDR1 is LNHDA, CDR2 SQIVND, per germline (reference sequence). The CDR3 contains 13 residues. V was cut by 1 base and J by 5 bases, with 3 bases left in between.

The chain combines TRBV7-2 with TRBJ1-2; D is unclear. The germline CDR1 and CDR2 sequences are SGHTA and FQGNSA. This CDR3 region has 15 residues. Trimming stripped 1 base from V and 4 bases from J, with 13 bases between. Written as DNA, the CDR3 is TGTGCCAGCAGCTTAGACCTTGTGGAAATCTATGGCTACACCTTC. Its translation is CASSLDLVEIYGYTF.

The chain joins TRBV27 to TRBJ2-2, with a tentative D call TRBD1 (6 bases). CDR3 length equals 15 residues. Trimming removed 5 bases from V and 2 bases from J, with 12 bases in between. Germline V CDR1 and CDR2: MNHEY, SMNVEV (reference sequence). The CDR3 nucleotides read TGTGCCAGCAGTCGAACAGGGTTAAACACCGGGGAGCTGTTTTTT. This sequence encodes CASSRTGLNTGELFF.

The chain links TRBV18 to TRBJ1-3, with TRBD1 matching 7 bases. Looked up from germline, CDR1 is KGHSH and CDR2 is LQKENI. V gave up 1 base and J gave up 1 base; unmatched junction bases: 4. CDR3 length: 16 amino acids. The CDR3, as DNA: TGTGCCAGCTCACCACAGGGGGCAAGTTCTGGAAACACCATATATTTT. It specifies CASSPQGASSGNTIYF.

This clone has a handful of counts. This sequence joins TRBV2 and TRBJ1-4; no clear D gene. Germline V lookup: CDR1 SNHLY, CDR2 FYNNEI. This CDR3 is 16 amino acids long. The V end lost 8 bases, the J end lost 3 bases, and 19 bases lay between the germline ends. The CDR3 sequence is CASGDGEGGPNEKLFF. The CDR3 nucleotides are TGTGCCAGCGGGGATGGGGAGGGAGGCCCTAATGAAAAACTGTTTTTT.

The chain carries TRBV6-5 and TRBJ2-2; perhaps TRBD2 as D (5 bases). Germline CDR1 reads MNHEY; CDR2 reads SVGAGI. The CDR3 covers 14 residues. V lost 2 bases and J 5 bases, leaving 9 bases between the germline ends. This CDR3 is CASSYDYRTGELFF. The CDR3 region has the DNA TGTGCCAGCAGTTACGACTACCGGACCGGGGAGCTGTTTTTT.

This sequence joins TRBV5-5 and TRBJ2-6, with D hard to call. Germline lookup yields CDR1 SGHKS and CDR2 YYEKEE (reference sequence). The CDR3 sequence is 14 residues long. V was shortened by 2 bases and J by 0 bases, with 3 bases between the two germline ends. In DNA, the CDR3 is TGTGCCAGCAGCTTCCTCTCTGGGGCCAACGTCCTGACTTTC. Its translation is CASSFLSGANVLTF.

The chain has TRBV6-5 and TRBJ2-5, with D perhaps TRBD1 (5 bases). The CDR3 contains 13 residues. V lost 4 bases and J lost 7, with 13 bases in between. The V gene's germline CDR1 is MNHEY and CDR2 SVGAGI. CDR3 sequence reads: CASSLGVFGTQYF. As DNA, the CDR3 is TGTGCCAGCAGTTTAGGGGTATTTGGGACCCAGTACTTC.

The chain joins TRBV6-6 to TRBJ2-7; TRBD1 aligns across 9 bases. V gave up 0 bases and J gave up 2 bases; unmatched junction bases: 5. The CDR3 extends over 16 amino acids. Germline V gene data show CDR1 as MNHNY and CDR2 as SVGAGI (reference sequence). CDR3 residues: CASSYSPGQGTYEQYF. In nucleotides, the CDR3 is TGTGCCAGCAGTTACTCCCCGGGACAGGGCACCTACGAGCAGTACTTC.